This T cell receptor (beta chain) was sequenced in a study of blood T cell repertoires in COVID-19. V was pared by 4 bases and J by 0 bases, with 12 bases of the junction left unmatched. Per germline, CDR1 SEHNR and CDR2 FQNEAQ (reference sequence). The CDR3 is 19 residues long. Method: immunoSEQ multiplex PCR; TCRdb's copy keeps in-frame clones and lacks some. Of approximately 160,000 clones listed, 80% to 85% were seen once; the top ten hold less than 15%. Sequencing used peripheral blood. The chain links TRBV7-9 to TRBJ2-6; 7 nucleotides align to TRBD1. The sequence was obtained from a young man with active or convalescent COVID-19. Here the CDR3 DNA reads TGTGCCAGCAGCTCGATAAGGACAGGAAGTAACTCTGGGGCCAACGTCCTGACTTTC. Protein: CASSSIRTGSNSGANVLTF.